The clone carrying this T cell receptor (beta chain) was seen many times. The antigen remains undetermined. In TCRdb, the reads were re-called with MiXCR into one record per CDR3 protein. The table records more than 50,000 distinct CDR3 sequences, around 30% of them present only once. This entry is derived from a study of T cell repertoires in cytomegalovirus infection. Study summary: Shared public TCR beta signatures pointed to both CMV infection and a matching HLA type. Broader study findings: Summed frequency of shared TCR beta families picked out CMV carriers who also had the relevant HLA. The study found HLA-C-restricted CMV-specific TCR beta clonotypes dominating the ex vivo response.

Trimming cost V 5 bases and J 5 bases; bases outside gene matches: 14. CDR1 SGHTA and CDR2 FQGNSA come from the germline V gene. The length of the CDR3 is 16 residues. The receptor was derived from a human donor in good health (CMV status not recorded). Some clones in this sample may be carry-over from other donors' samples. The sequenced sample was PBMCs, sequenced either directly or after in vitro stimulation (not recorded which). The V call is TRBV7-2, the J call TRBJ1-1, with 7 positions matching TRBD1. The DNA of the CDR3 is TGTGCCAGCAGCGCACAGGGGTTACGGGGTAGAACTGAAGCTTTCTTT. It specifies CASSAQGLRGRTEAFF.